This T cell receptor (beta chain) was sequenced for a study of blood T cell repertoires in COVID-19. Method: immunoSEQ multiplex PCR; TCRdb's copy keeps in-frame clones and lacks some. The sample includes nearly 350,000 clones, roughly 87% of them seen just once. The clonotype comes from a woman aged 25 to 39 who had recovered from COVID-19. The material sequenced was PBMCs or T cells enriched from blood (not recorded which).

This CDR3 is CASSFKSNEQFF. CDR3 nucleotide sequence: TGTGCCAGCAGTTTCAAGAGTAATGAGCAGTTCTTC. V and J are TRBV7-9 and TRBJ2-1, with unresolved D. The CDR3 spans 12 residues. Germline V CDR1 and CDR2: SEHNR, FQNEAQ (reference sequence). V was cut by 6 bases and J by 7 bases, with 10 bases left in between. The variable domain in full, with the rest retrieved from reference TRBV7-9 and TRBJ2-1, is DTGVSQNPRHKITKRGQNVTFRCDPISEHNRLYWYRQTLGQGPEFLTYFQNEAQLEKSRLLSDRFSAERPKGSFSTLEIQRTEQGDSAMYLCASSFKSNEQFFGPGTRLTVL.